What follows is one TCR beta chain and its context. The sample belongs to a study of tumor-infiltrating lymphocytes in primary liver carcinoma. Unsorted whole blood served as the source of blood RNA, and germline DNA was extracted as well. Constant-region priming of about 520 ng total RNA yielded TCR beta cDNA. Three nested multiplex PCR rounds of slightly modified ARM-PCR generated TCR beta libraries. Two initial PCR rounds of around 9 cycles each paired TRBV1-TRBV30 forward primers with a C-beta reverse primer. TCRdb processed the multiplex PCR reads anew with MiXCR; each CDR3 protein has one entry. The data hold fewer than 350,000 distinct CDR3 sequences, with 55% to 65% observed a single time. CDR3 length: 14 amino acids. Germline values: CDR1 SGHDN, CDR2 FVKESK. The V end was cut by 1 base, the J end by 5 bases, with 9 bases between.

V gene TRBV14 combines with J gene TRBJ1-5; D remains unclear. The sequence derives from a man between 40 and 49 years old with primary liver carcinoma and hepatitis B virus infection. The specimen sequenced was peripheral blood. CDR3 nucleotide sequence: TGTGCCAGCAGCCAAGGCACAGACTATCAGCCCCAGCATTTT. It codes for CASSQGTDYQPQHF.